This entry describes one T cell receptor (beta chain). This record belongs to a study of T cell responses to AZD1222 COVID-19 vaccine. Researchers grouped second doses given at about 4 or about 12 weeks into one pool. Profiling relied on immunoSEQ multiplex PCR, and the TCRdb table lists in-frame clones only, not all of them. The sample has roughly 180,000 clones; 85% to 95% are singletons. Germline CDR1 reads MNHEY; CDR2 reads SVGAGI. J was trimmed by 1 base and V by 7 bases; bases with no gene match: 6. This CDR3 has 14 amino acids. The V call is TRBV6-5, the J call TRBJ1-1; 7 bases align to TRBD1. This TCR derives from an adult who received the AZD1222 COVID-19 vaccine. Specimen: peripheral blood, collected 28 days after the second AZD1222 dose. CDR3 residues: CASTLRQGNTEAFF. CDR3 sequence (DNA): TGTGCCAGCACCCTAAGACAGGGGAACACTGAAGCTTTCTTT.